This TCR beta chain appears in the sequencing data of a study of blood T cell repertoires in COVID-19. Study in general: The United States, Italy and Spain provided the acute and convalescent COVID-19 samples. From T cells, B-cell-depleted T cells, or PBMCs came the material, which was cDNA or gDNA.

Authors' data handling: Estimated nucleated cell counts came from reference gene primer amplification. The protocol was immunoSEQ multiplex PCR, while the TCRdb copy is restricted to in-frame clones and leaves out a portion. Clone size and V and J calls were adopted from that table, with D and trimming inferred from the DNA. The table records over 250,000 clones, roughly 92% of them present only once. Seattle enrolled patients during active infection and tracked them longitudinally. Trimming cost V 5 bases and J 1 base, with 8 bases left between them. This CDR3 spans 14 amino acids. Germline assignment: CDR1 SGHVS and CDR2 FQNEAQ.

The source material was peripheral blood. The source of this sequence is a woman aged 25 to 39 with COVID-19, enrolled during active disease. V and J are TRBV7-8 and TRBJ2-2; D is unresolved. The CDR3: CASSTSENTGELFF. CDR3 nucleotide sequence: TGTGCCAGCAGCACGAGCGAGAACACCGGGGAGCTGTTTTTT.